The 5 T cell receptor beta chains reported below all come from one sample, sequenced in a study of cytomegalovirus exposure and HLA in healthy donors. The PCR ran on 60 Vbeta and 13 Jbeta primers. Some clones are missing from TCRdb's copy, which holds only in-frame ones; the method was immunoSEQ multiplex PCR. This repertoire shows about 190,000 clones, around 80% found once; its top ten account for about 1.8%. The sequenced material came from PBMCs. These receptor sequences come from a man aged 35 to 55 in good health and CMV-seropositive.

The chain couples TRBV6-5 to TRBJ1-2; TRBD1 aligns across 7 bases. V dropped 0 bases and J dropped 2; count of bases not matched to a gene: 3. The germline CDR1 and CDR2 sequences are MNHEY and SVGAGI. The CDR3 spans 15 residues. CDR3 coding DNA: TGTGCCAGCAGTTACTCGGGCAGGGGGAACTATGGCTACACCTTC. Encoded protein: CASSYSGRGNYGYTF.

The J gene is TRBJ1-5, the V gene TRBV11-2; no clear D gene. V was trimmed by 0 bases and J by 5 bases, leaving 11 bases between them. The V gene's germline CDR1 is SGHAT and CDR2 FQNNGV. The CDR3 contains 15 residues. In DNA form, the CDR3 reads TGTGCCAGCAGCTTAGATGGGCGGGCGGATCAGCCCCAGCATTTT. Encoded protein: CASSLDGRADQPQHF.

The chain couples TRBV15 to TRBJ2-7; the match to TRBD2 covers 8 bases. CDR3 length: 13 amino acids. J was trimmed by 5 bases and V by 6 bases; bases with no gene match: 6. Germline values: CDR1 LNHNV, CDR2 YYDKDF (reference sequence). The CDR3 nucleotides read TGTGCCACCAGTCCGGGAGGGACGAACGAGCAGTACTTC. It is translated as CATSPGGTNEQYF.

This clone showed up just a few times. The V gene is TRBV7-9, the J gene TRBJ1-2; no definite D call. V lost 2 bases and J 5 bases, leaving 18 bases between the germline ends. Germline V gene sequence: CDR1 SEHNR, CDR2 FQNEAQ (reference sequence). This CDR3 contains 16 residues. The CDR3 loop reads CASSLSLSSANYGYTF. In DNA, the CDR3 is TGTGCCAGCAGCTTATCCCTCAGCTCAGCGAATTATGGCTACACCTTC.

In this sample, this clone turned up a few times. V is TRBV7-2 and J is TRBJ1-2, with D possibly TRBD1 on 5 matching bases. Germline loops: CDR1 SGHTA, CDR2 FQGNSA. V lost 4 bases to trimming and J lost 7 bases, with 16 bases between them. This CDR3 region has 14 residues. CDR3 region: CASSSHRQTRGYTF. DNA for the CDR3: TGTGCCAGCAGCTCACATAGACAGACGCGTGGCTACACCTTC.